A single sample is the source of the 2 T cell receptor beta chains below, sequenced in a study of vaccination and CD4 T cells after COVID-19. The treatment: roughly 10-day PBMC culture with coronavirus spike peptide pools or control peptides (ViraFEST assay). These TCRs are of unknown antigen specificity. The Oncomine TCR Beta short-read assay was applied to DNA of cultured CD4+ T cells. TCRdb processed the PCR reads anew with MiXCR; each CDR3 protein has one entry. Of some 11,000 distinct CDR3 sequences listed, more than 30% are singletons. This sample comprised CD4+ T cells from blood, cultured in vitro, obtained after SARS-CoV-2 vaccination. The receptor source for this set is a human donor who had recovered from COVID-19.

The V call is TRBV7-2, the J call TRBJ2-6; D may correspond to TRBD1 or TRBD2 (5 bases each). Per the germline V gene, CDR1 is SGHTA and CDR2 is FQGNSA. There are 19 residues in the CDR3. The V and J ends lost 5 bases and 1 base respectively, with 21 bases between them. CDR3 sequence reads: CASSHRTGGTKSGANVLTF. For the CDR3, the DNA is TGTGCCAGCAGCCACCGAACTGGGGGTACGAAATCTGGGGCCAACGTCCTGACTTTC.

CDR3 DNA sequence: TGTGCCAGCAGCCTAAGACAGGGGGATGCACATGACTACACCTTC. Protein sequence: CASSLRQGDAHDYTF. The V and J genes are TRBV7-8 and TRBJ1-2; TRBD1 matches at 9 bases. Germline CDR1 reads SGHVS; CDR2 reads FQNEAQ. V trimming: 5 bases; J trimming: 10 bases; junction bases outside the gene matches: 14. There are 15 residues in the CDR3.